These 28 T cell receptor beta chains originate from one sample sequenced in a study of somatic mutations in cytotoxic T cells in rheumatoid arthritis. Sequenced by immunoSEQ multiplex PCR; TCRdb stores in-frame clones only, minus some. The sample holds about 25,000 clones, roughly 82% seen once. The source material was CD8+ T cells sorted from blood. The receptors shown here come from a man aged 45-65 years in good health.

The rearrangement joins TRBV11-3 to TRBJ2-7; the match to TRBD1 covers 8 bases. The ends lost 4 bases at V and 6 bases at J; junction bases unmatched: 8. CDR1 SGHNT and CDR2 YENEEA come from the germline V gene. This CDR3 comprises 14 residues. CDR3 sequence reads: CASSCDRGRCEQYF. CDR3 coding DNA: TGTGCCAGCAGCTGTGACAGGGGCCGTTGCGAGCAGTACTTC.

This chain links TRBV7-8 with TRBJ2-7; 9 bases match TRBD1. Germline lookup yields CDR1 SGHVS and CDR2 FQNEAQ. The CDR3 loop spans 14 amino acids. V shed 4 bases and J 7 bases; nucleotides not matched to a gene: 8. The CDR3: CASSSGTGLREQYF. The CDR3 DNA reads TGTGCCAGCAGCTCCGGGACAGGGTTGAGGGAGCAGTACTTC.

This chain uses TRBV25-1 with TRBJ2-1; 8 bases match TRBD1. This CDR3 region has 12 residues. The germline gives CDR1 MGHDK, CDR2 SYGVNS. J gave up 15 bases and V 3 bases, and 7 bases lay outside the gene matches. Here the CDR3 reads CASSEGQGAWFF. CDR3 nucleotide sequence: TGTGCCAGCAGTGAGGGTCAGGGGGCATGGTTCTTC.

This sequence joins TRBV6-6 and TRBJ1-5; D ambiguous. Germline values: CDR1 MNHNY, CDR2 SVGAGI (reference sequence). Trimming shortened V by 4 bases and J by 0 bases, and 4 bases separated the two germline ends. The CDR3 is made up of 13 amino acids. The CDR3 spells CASSLDSNQPQHF. CDR3 nucleotides: TGTGCCAGCAGTTTGGATAGCAATCAGCCCCAGCATTTT.

V and J are TRBV18 and TRBJ2-3; tentatively, D is TRBD1 (5 bases). From germline, CDR1 is KGHSH and CDR2 LQKENI. The CDR3 sequence is 14 residues long. Between the trimmed V and J ends, which lost 2 bases and 2 bases, there was a span of 8 bases. CDR3 protein: CASSPGAFTDTQYF. The CDR3 DNA follows: TGTGCCAGCTCACCAGGGGCCTTCACAGATACGCAGTATTTT.

This chain links TRBV7-8 with TRBJ2-2; D is unclear. The CDR3 sequence is 20 residues long. Deletions cut 5 bases from V and 7 bases from J, with 32 bases between. The germline V gene has CDR1 SGHVS and CDR2 FQNEAQ. CDR3 sequence reads: CASSPRDRVASGTWRGELFF. The CDR3 DNA reads TGTGCCAGCAGCCCTAGGGATCGGGTCGCTTCGGGTACATGGCGCGGGGAGCTGTTTTTT.

The chain couples TRBV7-9 to TRBJ1-2; 9 bases agree with TRBD1. The junction had 11 bases not matched to a gene; V was cut back by 5 bases and J by 1 base. This CDR3 has 17 amino acids. Germline CDR1 is SEHNR and CDR2 is FQNEAQ (reference sequence). CDR3 nucleotides: TGTGCCAGCAGCCCCCTCCCGGGACAGGGCGATAACTATGGCTACACCTTC. Translation gives CASSPLPGQGDNYGYTF.

The genes are TRBV6-1 and TRBJ1-2; 8 bases align to TRBD1. The CDR3 contains 16 residues. V was clipped by 4 bases and J by 4 bases; unmatched bases: 11. Germline loops: CDR1 MNHNS, CDR2 SASEGT. The CDR3 protein is CASSAYPGQEFYGYTF. In DNA, the CDR3 is TGTGCCAGCAGTGCGTACCCGGGACAGGAGTTCTATGGCTACACCTTC.

The rearrangement uses TRBV6-6 and TRBJ1-1; D is uncertain. This CDR3 is built from 15 residues. CDR1 MNHNY and CDR2 SVGAGI come from the germline V gene (reference sequence). Trimming shortened V by 7 bases and J by 1 base, and 16 bases separated the two germline ends. The CDR3 nucleotides are TGTGCCAGCACCGACCTTGAGACACAGAACACTGAAGCTTTCTTT. Translation: CASTDLETQNTEAFF.

V usage is TRBV7-9 and J usage is TRBJ2-7; 7 bases line up with TRBD1. Per germline, CDR1 SEHNR and CDR2 FQNEAQ (reference sequence). Trimming removed 1 base from V and 6 bases from J; junction bases left unmatched: 6. The CDR3 sequence is 14 residues long. Here the CDR3 DNA reads TGTGCCAGCAGCTTAGGACAGGGCGGCTTCGAGCAGTACTTC. Its protein is CASSLGQGGFEQYF. The variable domain in full, with the rest retrieved from reference TRBV7-9 and TRBJ2-7, is DTGVSQNPRHKITKRGQNVTFRCDPISEHNRLYWYRQTLGQGPEFLTYFQNEAQLEKSRLLSDRFSAERPKGSFSTLEIQRTEQGDSAMYLCASSLGQGGFEQYFGPGTRLTVT.

This clone was seen once. The chain has TRBV7-8 and TRBJ2-2; no clear D. Per germline, CDR1 SGHVS and CDR2 FQNEAQ. The CDR3 is made up of 14 amino acids. V shed 3 bases and J shed 1 base, with 6 bases lying between them. CDR3: CASSFTENTGELFF. Written as DNA, the CDR3 is TGTGCCAGCAGCTTCACAGAGAACACCGGGGAGCTGTTTTTT.

In this sample, this clone is medium-sized. An end of the junction differs from the germline gene, which may be a read error. This sequence joins TRBV4-1 and TRBJ2-7, with D maybe TRBD1 (6 bases). The germline V gene has CDR1 MGHRA and CDR2 YSYEKL. The CDR3 is 13 amino acids. DNA of the CDR3: TGCGCCAGCAGCCAAGTAGGTTCGGACAGCACCATCTTC. It is translated as CASSQVGSDSTIF.

The chain has TRBV19 and TRBJ2-5; D is uncertain. The V and J ends lost 5 bases and 7 bases respectively, with 14 bases between them. The CDR3 is 13 amino acids. Per germline, CDR1 LNHDA and CDR2 SQIVND (reference sequence). Here the CDR3 DNA reads TGTGCCAGTAGTTTTATGGGCGCCGGGACCCAGTACTTC. This sequence encodes CASSFMGAGTQYF.

The rearrangement joins TRBV5-6 to TRBJ1-5; perhaps TRBD1 as D (5 bases). V dropped 3 bases and J dropped 2 bases, with 9 bases sitting between them. The germline V gene encodes CDR1 SGHDT and CDR2 YYEEEE. CDR3 length: 14 residues. The CDR3 region is CASSSGGGNQPQHF. CDR3 DNA sequence: TGTGCCAGCAGCTCGGGGGGGGGCAATCAGCCCCAGCATTTT.

The chain recombines TRBV4-1 with TRBJ2-7; D is possibly TRBD1 (6 bases). CDR1 is MGHRA, CDR2 YSYEKL, per germline. Between the trimmed V and J ends, which lost 0 bases and 10 bases, there was a span of 13 bases. This CDR3 comprises 13 residues. This CDR3 is CASSQDWAGEQYF. The CDR3 coding sequence is TGCGCCAGCAGCCAAGATTGGGCAGGGGAACAGTACTTC.

The V and J genes are TRBV27 and TRBJ2-1; D gene ambiguous. The CDR3 runs to 14 residues. Trimming left V 1 base short and J 8 bases short, with 12 bases between. Germline V CDR1 and CDR2: MNHEY, SMNVEV (reference sequence). CDR3 region: CASSLWTDSDEQFF. The CDR3 region has the DNA TGTGCCAGCAGTTTATGGACGGATTCGGATGAGCAGTTCTTC.

For this clone: The junction does not match germline at one end; this may be a read error. The chain recombines TRBV7-7 with TRBJ2-1; D is uncertain. The CDR3 spans 15 residues. The germline V gene encodes CDR1 SSHAT and CDR2 FNYEAQ (reference sequence). CDR3 protein: CASSPDLGKDNEQFF. The CDR3 DNA follows: TGTGCTAGCAGCCCTGACCTTGGGAAGGATAATGAGCAGTTCTTC. The full variable domain, in which reference TRBV7-7 and TRBJ2-1 provide the parts outside the CDR3, is GAGVSQSPRYKVTKRGQDVTLRCDPISSHATLYWYQQALGQGPEFLTYFNYEAQPDKSGLPSDRFSAERPEGSISTLTIQRTEQRDSAMYRCASSPDLGKDNEQFFGPGTRLTVL.

Worth noting for this clone: Other nucleotide sequences from this sample produce the same CDR3. V gene TRBV27 combines with J gene TRBJ2-1, with TRBD2 matching 14 bases. The V gene's germline CDR1 is MNHEY and CDR2 SMNVEV (reference sequence). This CDR3 region has 15 residues. Unmatched junction bases numbered 4, after V lost 5 bases and J lost 7 bases. The CDR3 DNA is TGTGCCAGCAGTCCCGGGACTAGCGGGAGAAATGAGCAGTTCTTC. Residues: CASSPGTSGRNEQFF.

The gene calls are TRBV27 and TRBJ1-1; D remains unclear. Germline V lookup: CDR1 MNHEY, CDR2 SMNVEV (reference sequence). V shed 4 bases and J shed 6 bases, with 9 bases lying between them. This CDR3 comprises 12 residues. The DNA of the CDR3 is TGTGCCAGCAGTTCCCCTGGAGCTGAAGCTTTCTTT. Protein product: CASSSPGAEAFF.

This clone was counted a few times. The gene calls are TRBV10-3 and TRBJ1-2, with D possibly TRBD1 on 6 matching bases. V was clipped by 4 bases and J by 4 bases, with 13 bases between them. This CDR3 spans 14 amino acids. The germline CDR1 and CDR2 sequences are ENHRY and SYGVKD. The CDR3 DNA reads TGTGCCATCAGTGCCGAGAGACAGGCCTATGGCTACACCTTC. Its translation: CAISAERQAYGYTF.

The V gene is TRBV9, the J gene TRBJ2-6, with D uncertain. V was trimmed by 2 bases and J by 0 bases, leaving 9 bases between them. CDR1 is SGDLS, CDR2 YYNGEE, per germline. The CDR3 length is 16 residues. The CDR3 nucleotides read TGTGCCAGCAGCGTTTCCGGGTACTCTGGGGCCAACGTCCTGACTTTC. Amino acid sequence: CASSVSGYSGANVLTF.

This chain links TRBV7-9 with TRBJ2-1; D remains unclear. The length of the CDR3 is 15 residues. Germline loops: CDR1 SEHNR, CDR2 FQNEAQ (reference sequence). Trimming pared 3 bases from V and 0 bases from J, leaving 9 bases between. CDR3 sequence: CASSLTPASYNEQFF. The CDR3 region has the DNA TGTGCCAGCAGCTTGACACCGGCCTCCTACAATGAGCAGTTCTTC.

J is TRBJ2-3 and V is TRBV29-1, with 7 bases lining up with TRBD1. The trim removed 7 bases at V and 0 bases at J, leaving 10 bases unmatched. This CDR3 is 15 amino acids long. Germline CDR1 and CDR2: SQVTM and ANQGSEA. CDR3 coding DNA: TGCAGCGCAGGCCGGGACAGCCCTAGCACAGATACGCAGTATTTT. This gives the protein CSAGRDSPSTDTQYF.

V and J are TRBV7-9 and TRBJ1-1, with D maybe TRBD1 (6 bases). The CDR3 contains 13 residues. With 5 bases removed from V and 6 bases from J, the gap between germline ends came to 13 bases. CDR1 and CDR2 (germline): SEHNR, FQNEAQ (reference sequence). The CDR3 DNA reads TGTGCCAGCAGCCGGACCCAGGGGTCTGAAGCTTTCTTT. This encodes CASSRTQGSEAFF.

This sequence joins TRBV5-1 and TRBJ2-7, with 8 bases identical to TRBD1. The germline gives CDR1 SGHRS, CDR2 YFSETQ. The CDR3 contains 15 residues. The V segment lost 2 bases and the J segment 2 bases; nucleotides outside the gene matches: 6. DNA for the CDR3: TGCGCCAGCAGCTTAACCGGGACAGGCCCCTACGAGCAGTACTTC. This encodes CASSLTGTGPYEQYF.

The chain carries TRBV27 and TRBJ2-2; 10 bases align to TRBD1. Looked up from germline, CDR1 is MNHEY and CDR2 is SMNVEV (reference sequence). The CDR3 has 15 residues. The trim removed 0 bases at V and 8 bases at J, leaving 3 bases unmatched. The CDR3 DNA reads as TGTGCCAGCAGTTTATCGACAGGGGGCACGGGGGAGCTGTTTTTT. This sequence encodes CASSLSTGGTGELFF.

This CDR3 reads CASSEFFGNEQFF. The CDR3 bases are TGTGCCAGCAGTGAATTTTTCGGGAACGAGCAGTTCTTC. This sequence joins TRBV2 and TRBJ2-1, with TRBD2 as a possible D gene (5 bases). This CDR3 contains 13 residues. In germline, CDR1 is SNHLY, CDR2 FYNNEI. V lost 2 bases and J 10 bases, leaving 12 bases between the germline ends.

In this sample, this clone turned up once. This chain uses TRBV27 with TRBJ2-1; the D gene is possibly TRBD2 (6 bases). CDR3 length: 15 amino acids. Trimming cost V 3 bases and J 3 bases, with 12 bases left between them. Germline CDR1 MNHEY, CDR2 SMNVEV (reference sequence). CDR3 DNA: TGTGCCAGCAGTTTGATTAGCGGTATCTACAATGAGCAGTTCTTC. Amino acid sequence: CASSLISGIYNEQFF.